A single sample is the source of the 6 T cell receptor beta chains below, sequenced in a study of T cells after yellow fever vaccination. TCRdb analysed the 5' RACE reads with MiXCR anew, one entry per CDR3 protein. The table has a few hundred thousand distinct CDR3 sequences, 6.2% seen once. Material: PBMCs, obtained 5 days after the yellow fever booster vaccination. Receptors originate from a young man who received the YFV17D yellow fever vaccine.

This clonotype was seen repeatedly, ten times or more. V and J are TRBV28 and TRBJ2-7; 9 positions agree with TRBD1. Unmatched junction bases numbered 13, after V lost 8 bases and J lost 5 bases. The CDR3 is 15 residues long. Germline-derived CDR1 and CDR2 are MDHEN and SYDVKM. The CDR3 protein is CASGPQRQGVDEQYF. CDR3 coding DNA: TGTGCCAGCGGACCTCAGAGACAGGGGGTAGACGAGCAGTACTTC.

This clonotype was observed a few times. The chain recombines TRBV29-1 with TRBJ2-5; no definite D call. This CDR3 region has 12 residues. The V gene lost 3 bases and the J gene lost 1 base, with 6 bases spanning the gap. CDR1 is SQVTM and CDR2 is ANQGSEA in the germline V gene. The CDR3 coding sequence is TGCAGCGTTGATGGGTCCCAAGAGACCCAGTACTTC. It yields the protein CSVDGSQETQYF.

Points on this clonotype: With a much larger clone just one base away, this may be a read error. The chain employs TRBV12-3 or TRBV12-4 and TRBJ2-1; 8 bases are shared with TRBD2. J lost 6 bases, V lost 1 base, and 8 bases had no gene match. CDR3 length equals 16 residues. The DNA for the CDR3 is TGTGCCAGCAGTTTAGGGGTAGCGGGAACTTGCAATGAGCAGTTCTTC. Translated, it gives CASSLGVAGTCNEQFF.

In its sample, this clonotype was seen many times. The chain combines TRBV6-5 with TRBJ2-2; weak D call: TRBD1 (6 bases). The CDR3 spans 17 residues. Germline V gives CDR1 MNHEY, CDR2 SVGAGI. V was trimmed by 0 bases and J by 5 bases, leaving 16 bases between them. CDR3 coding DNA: TGTGCCAGCAGTTACTCGGTGGTTGGCCAGGGGACCGGGGAGCTGTTTTTT. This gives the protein CASSYSVVGQGTGELFF.

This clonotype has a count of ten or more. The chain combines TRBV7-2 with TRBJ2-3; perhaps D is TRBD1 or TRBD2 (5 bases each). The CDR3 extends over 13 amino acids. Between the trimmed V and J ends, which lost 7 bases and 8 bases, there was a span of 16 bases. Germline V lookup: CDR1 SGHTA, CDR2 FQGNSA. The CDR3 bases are TGTGCCAGCACCCTTCTCCGGGGACCTACGCAGTATTTT. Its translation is CASTLLRGPTQYF.

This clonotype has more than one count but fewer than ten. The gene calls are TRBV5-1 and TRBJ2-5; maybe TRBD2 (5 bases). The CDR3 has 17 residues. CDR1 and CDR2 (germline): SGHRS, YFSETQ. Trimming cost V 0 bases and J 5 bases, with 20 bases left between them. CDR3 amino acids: CASSLGWATGVRETQYF. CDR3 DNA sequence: TGCGCCAGCAGCTTGGGTTGGGCCACCGGGGTTCGGGAGACCCAGTACTTC. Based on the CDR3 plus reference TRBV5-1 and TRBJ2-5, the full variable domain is KAGVTQTPRYLIKTRGQQVTLSCSPISGHRSVSWYQQTPGQGLQFLFEYFSETQRNKGNFPGRFSGRQFSNSRSEMNVSTLELGDSALYLCASSLGWATGVRETQYFGPGTRLLVL.